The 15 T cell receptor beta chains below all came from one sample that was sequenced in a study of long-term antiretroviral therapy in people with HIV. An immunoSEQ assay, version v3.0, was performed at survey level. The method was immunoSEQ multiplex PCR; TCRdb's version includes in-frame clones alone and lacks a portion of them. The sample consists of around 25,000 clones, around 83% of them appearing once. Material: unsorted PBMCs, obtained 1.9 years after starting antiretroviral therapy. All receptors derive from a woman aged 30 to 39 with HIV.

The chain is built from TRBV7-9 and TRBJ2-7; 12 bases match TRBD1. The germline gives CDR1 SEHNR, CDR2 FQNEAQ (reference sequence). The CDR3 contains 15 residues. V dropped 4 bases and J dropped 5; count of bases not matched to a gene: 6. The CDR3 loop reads CASSSAGTGGHEQYV. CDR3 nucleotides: TGTGCCAGCAGCTCCGCCGGGACAGGGGGCCACGAGCAGTACGTC.

This CDR3 reads CASSTGATNEKLFF. The CDR3 DNA reads as TGTGCCAGCTCAACCGGGGCCACTAATGAAAAACTGTTTTTT. The gene calls are TRBV18 and TRBJ1-4; a possible D gene is TRBD1 (5 bases). V was cut by 5 bases and J by 2 bases, with 9 bases left in between. From germline, CDR1 is KGHSH and CDR2 LQKENI. The CDR3 loop spans 14 amino acids. The whole variable domain, filled in from reference TRBV18 and TRBJ1-4, reads NAGVMQNPRHLVRRRGQEARLRCSPMKGHSHVYWYRQLPEEGLKFMVYLQKENIIDESGMPKERFSAEFPKEGPSILRIQQVVRGDSAAYFCASSTGATNEKLFFGSGTQLSVL.

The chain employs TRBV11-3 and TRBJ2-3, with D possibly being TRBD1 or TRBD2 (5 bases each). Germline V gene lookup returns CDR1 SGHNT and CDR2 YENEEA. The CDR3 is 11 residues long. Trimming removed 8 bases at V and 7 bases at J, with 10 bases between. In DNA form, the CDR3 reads TGTGCCAGCGGGGACGGGTATACGCAGTATTTT. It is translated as CASGDGYTQYF.

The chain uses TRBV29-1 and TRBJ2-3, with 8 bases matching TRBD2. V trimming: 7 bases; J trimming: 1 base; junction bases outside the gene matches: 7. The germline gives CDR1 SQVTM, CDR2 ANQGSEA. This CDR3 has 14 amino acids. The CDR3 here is CSADGTRGTDTQYF. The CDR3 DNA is TGCAGCGCGGACGGGACTAGAGGCACAGATACGCAGTATTTT.

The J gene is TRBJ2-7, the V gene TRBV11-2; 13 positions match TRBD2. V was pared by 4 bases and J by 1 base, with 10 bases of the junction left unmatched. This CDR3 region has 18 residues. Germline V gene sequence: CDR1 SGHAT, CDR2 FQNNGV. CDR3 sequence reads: CASSSLTSGGPYSYEQYV. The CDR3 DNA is TGTGCCAGCAGCTCACTGACTAGCGGGGGGCCTTATTCCTACGAGCAGTACGTC.

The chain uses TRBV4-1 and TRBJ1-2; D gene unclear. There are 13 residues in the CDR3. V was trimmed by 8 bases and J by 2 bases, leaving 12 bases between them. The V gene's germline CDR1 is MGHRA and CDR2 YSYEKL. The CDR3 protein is CASFGGKNYGYTF. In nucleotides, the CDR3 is TGCGCCAGCTTCGGCGGGAAAAACTATGGCTACACCTTC.

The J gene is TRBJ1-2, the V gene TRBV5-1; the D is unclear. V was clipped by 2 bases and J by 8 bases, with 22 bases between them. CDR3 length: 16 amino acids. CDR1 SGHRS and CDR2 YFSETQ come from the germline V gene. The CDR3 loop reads CASSLRVGEAQGGYTF. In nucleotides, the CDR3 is TGCGCCAGCAGCTTAAGGGTCGGTGAGGCTCAAGGAGGCTACACCTTC.

Here the CDR3 DNA reads TGTGCCAGTAGCCCGATTTTGACGGGTGGCTACACCTTC. This sequence encodes CASSPILTGGYTF. V usage is TRBV19 and J usage is TRBJ1-2; D is unresolved. CDR3 length: 13 amino acids. In germline, CDR1 is LNHDA, CDR2 SQIVND (reference sequence). Trimming took 6 bases from V and 7 from J, leaving 15 bases between them.

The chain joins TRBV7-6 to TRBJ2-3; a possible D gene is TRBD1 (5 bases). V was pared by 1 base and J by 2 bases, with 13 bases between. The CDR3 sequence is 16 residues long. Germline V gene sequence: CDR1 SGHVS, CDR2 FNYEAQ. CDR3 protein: CASSLGRQPYTDTQYF. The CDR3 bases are TGTGCCAGCAGCTTAGGTCGACAGCCTTACACAGATACGCAGTATTTT.

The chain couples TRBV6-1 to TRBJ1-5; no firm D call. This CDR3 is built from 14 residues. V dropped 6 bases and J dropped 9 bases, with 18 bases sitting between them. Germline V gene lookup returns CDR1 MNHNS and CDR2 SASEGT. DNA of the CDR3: TGTGCCAGCAGACGGCCAGCAACCAAGGGGCCCCAGCATTTT. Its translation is CASRRPATKGPQHF.

The CDR3 nucleotides are TGTGCCAGCTCTTACAGGGGGCCAATCGATAATCAGCCCCAGCATTTT. The encoded protein is CASSYRGPIDNQPQHF. This sequence joins TRBV18 and TRBJ1-5, with 9 bases matching TRBD1. Per germline, CDR1 KGHSH and CDR2 LQKENI. This CDR3 is built from 16 residues. V shed 6 bases and J 4 bases; nucleotides not matched to a gene: 10.

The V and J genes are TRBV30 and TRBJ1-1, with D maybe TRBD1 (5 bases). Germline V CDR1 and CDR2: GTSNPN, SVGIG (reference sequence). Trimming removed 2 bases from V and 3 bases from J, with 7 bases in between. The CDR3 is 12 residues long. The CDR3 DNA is TGTGCCTGGAGTAAGGGGTACACTGAAGCTTTCTTT. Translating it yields CAWSKGYTEAFF.

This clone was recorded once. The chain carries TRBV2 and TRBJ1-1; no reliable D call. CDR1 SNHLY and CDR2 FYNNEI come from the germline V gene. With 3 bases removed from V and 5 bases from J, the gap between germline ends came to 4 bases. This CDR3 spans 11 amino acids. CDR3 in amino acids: CASSDRTEAFF. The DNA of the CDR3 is TGTGCCAGCAGTGATCGTACTGAAGCTTTCTTT.

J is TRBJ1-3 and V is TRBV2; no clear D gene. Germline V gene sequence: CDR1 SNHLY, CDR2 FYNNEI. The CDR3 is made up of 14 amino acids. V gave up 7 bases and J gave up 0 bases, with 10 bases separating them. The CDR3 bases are TGTGCCAGCAATCAGGAGAGCTCTGGAAACACCATATATTTT. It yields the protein CASNQESSGNTIYF.

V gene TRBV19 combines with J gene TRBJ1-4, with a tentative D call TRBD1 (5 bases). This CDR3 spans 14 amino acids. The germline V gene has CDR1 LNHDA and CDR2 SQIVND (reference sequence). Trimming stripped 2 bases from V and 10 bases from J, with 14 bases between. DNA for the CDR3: TGTGCCAGTAGTATAAGAGGAGGGGTCATAAAACTGTTTTTT. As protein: CASSIRGGVIKLFF.